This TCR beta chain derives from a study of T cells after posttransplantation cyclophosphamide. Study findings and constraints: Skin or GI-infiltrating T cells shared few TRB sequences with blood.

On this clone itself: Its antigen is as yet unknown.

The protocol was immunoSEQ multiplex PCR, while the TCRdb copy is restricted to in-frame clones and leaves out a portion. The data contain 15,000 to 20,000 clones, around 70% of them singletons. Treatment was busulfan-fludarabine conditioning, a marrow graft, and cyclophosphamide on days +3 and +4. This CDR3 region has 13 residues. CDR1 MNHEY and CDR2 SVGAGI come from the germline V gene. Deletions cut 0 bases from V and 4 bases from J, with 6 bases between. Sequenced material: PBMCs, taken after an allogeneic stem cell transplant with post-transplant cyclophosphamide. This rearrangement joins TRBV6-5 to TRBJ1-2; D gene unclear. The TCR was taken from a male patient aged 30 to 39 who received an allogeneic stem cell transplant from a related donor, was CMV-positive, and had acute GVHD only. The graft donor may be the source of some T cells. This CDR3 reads CASSYSIGYGYTF. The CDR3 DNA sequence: TGTGCCAGCAGTTACTCCATCGGCTATGGCTACACCTTC.